These T cell receptor beta chains were read from a single sample in a study of T-cell reconstitution after alpha-beta-depleted transplantation in children. TCRdb reprocessed the PCR reads with MiXCR, giving one entry per CDR3 protein. The table shows some 200,000 distinct CDR3 sequences, with roughly 6% occurring only once. Specimen: PBMCs, collected before TCRalphabeta/CD19-depleted stem cell transplant. The receptors were sampled from a girl younger than two with combined immunodeficiency, due to receive a stem cell transplant. CDR3s include the opening cysteine and the closing phenylalanine or tryptophan. A D gene is named only where the DNA matches it firmly. Where a row states a size, it is once, few, many or the class of an expanded clone; other rows omit it.

J gene: TRBJ2-5
V gene: TRBV10-3
D gene: TRBD1
clone size: many
CDR3 protein: CATNEDRGQETQYF
CDR3 DNA: TGTGCCACCAATGAGGACAGGGGGCAGGAGACCCAGTACTTC

J gene: TRBJ2-2
V gene: TRBV28
D gene: NA
clone size: many
CDR3 protein: CASSLNPDTGELFF
CDR3 DNA: TGTGCCAGCAGTTTAAACCCAGACACCGGGGAGCTGTTTTTT

J gene: TRBJ2-1
V gene: TRBV28
D gene: TRBD1
clone size: many
CDR3 protein: CASSYDRGPLTYNEQFF
CDR3 DNA: TGTGCCAGCAGCTATGACAGGGGGCCCTTGACCTACAATGAGCAGTTCTTC

J gene: TRBJ2-7
V gene: TRBV7-3
D gene: NA
clone size: many
CDR3 protein: CASSSTNTGTEQYF
CDR3 DNA: TGTGCCAGCAGCTCAACTAACACAGGGACCGAGCAGTACTTC

J gene: TRBJ2-3
V gene: TRBV12-3/TRBV12-4
D gene: TRBD2
clone size: many
CDR3 protein: CASTLAGGQKDTQYF
CDR3 DNA: TGTGCCAGCACCCTAGCGGGAGGGCAAAAAGATACGCAGTATTTT

J gene: TRBJ2-1
V gene: TRBV29-1
D gene: TRBD2
clone size: many
CDR3 protein: CSVEGVAGGTYNEQFF
CDR3 DNA: TGCAGCGTTGAGGGCGTAGCGGGAGGAACCTACAATGAGCAGTTCTTC

J gene: TRBJ2-1
V gene: TRBV28
D gene: TRBD2
clone size: many
CDR3 protein: CASSLILAGVEGNEQFF
CDR3 DNA: TGTGCCAGCAGTTTAATACTAGCGGGAGTTGAAGGGAATGAGCAGTTCTTC

J gene: TRBJ2-7
V gene: TRBV6-2/TRBV6-3
D gene: TRBD2
clone size: many
CDR3 protein: CASSPPPRTSGRSYEQYF
CDR3 DNA: TGTGCCAGCAGCCCACCCCCCAGGACTAGCGGGAGGTCCTACGAGCAGTACTTC

J gene: TRBJ2-4
V gene: TRBV5-1
D gene: NA
clone size: many
CDR3 protein: CASSLVAEDGSSKNIQYF
CDR3 DNA: TGCGCCAGCAGCTTGGTGGCCGAGGATGGTTCTTCCAAAAACATTCAGTACTTC

J gene: TRBJ2-1
V gene: TRBV3-1
D gene: TRBD1
clone size: many
CDR3 protein: CASSQGQGFNNEQFF
CDR3 DNA: TGTGCCAGCAGCCAAGGACAGGGGTTTAACAATGAGCAGTTCTTC

J gene: TRBJ2-5
V gene: TRBV4-3
D gene: NA
clone size: many
CDR3 protein: CASSQDLVLGTQETQYF
CDR3 DNA: TGCGCCAGCAGCCAAGATCTCGTTCTCGGGACCCAAGAGACCCAGTACTTC

J gene: TRBJ2-5
V gene: TRBV7-3
D gene: NA
clone size: many
CDR3 protein: CASSPTGLETQYF
CDR3 DNA: TGTGCCAGCAGCCCAACGGGGCTGGAGACCCAGTACTTC

J gene: TRBJ2-2
V gene: TRBV7-7
D gene: NA
clone size: NA
CDR3 protein: CASSLSGPIANTGELFF
CDR3 DNA: TGTGCTAGCAGCTTATCAGGACCGATAGCGAACACCGGGGAGCTGTTTTTT

J gene: TRBJ1-5
V gene: TRBV29-1
D gene: TRBD1
clone size: many
CDR3 protein: CSALGQGDQPQHF
CDR3 DNA: TGCAGCGCCCTAGGACAGGGAGATCAGCCCCAGCATTTT

J gene: TRBJ1-3
V gene: TRBV5-1
D gene: NA
clone size: many
CDR3 protein: CASSRAGESSGNTIYF
CDR3 DNA: TGCGCCAGCAGCCGGGCGGGGGAGAGCTCTGGAAACACCATATATTTT

J gene: TRBJ2-2
V gene: TRBV27
D gene: TRBD1
clone size: NA
CDR3 protein: CASSLMPGGSGELFF
CDR3 DNA: TGTGCCAGCAGTTTGATGCCAGGGGGAAGCGGGGAGCTGTTTTTT

J gene: TRBJ2-7
V gene: TRBV7-6
D gene: TRBD2
clone size: few
CDR3 protein: CASSWPGAGDYEQYF
CDR3 DNA: TGTGCCAGCAGCTGGCCCGGGGCGGGAGACTACGAGCAGTACTTC